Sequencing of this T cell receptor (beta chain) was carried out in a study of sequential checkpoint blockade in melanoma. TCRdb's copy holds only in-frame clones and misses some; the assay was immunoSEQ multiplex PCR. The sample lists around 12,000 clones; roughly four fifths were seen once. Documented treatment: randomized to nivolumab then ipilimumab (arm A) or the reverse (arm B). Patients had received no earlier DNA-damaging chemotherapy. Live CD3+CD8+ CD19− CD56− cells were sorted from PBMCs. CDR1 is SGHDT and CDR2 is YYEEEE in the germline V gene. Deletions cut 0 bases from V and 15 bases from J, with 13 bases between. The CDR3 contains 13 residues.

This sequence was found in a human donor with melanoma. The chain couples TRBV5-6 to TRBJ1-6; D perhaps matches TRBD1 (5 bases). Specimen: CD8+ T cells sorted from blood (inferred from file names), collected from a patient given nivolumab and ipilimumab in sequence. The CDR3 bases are TGTGCCAGCAGCTTGGAAAGAGGAAGGGGCCTCCACTTT. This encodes CASSLERGRGLHF.